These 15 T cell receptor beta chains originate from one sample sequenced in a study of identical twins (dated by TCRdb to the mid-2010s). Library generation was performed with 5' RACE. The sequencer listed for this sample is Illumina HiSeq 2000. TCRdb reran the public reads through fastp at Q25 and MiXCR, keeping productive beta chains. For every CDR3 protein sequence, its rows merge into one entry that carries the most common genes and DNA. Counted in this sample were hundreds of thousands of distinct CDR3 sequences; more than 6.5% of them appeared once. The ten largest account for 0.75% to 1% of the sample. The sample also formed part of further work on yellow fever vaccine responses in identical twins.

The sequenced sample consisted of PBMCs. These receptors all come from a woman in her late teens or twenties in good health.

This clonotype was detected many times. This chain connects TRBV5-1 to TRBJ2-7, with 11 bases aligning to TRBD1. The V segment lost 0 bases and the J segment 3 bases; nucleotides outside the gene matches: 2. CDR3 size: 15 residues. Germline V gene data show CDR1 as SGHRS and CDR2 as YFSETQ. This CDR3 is CASSLGTGGYYEQYF. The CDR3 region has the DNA TGCGCCAGCAGCTTGGGGACAGGGGGCTACTACGAGCAGTACTTC. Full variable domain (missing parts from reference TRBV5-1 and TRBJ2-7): KAGVTQTPRYLIKTRGQQVTLSCSPISGHRSVSWYQQTPGQGLQFLFEYFSETQRNKGNFPGRFSGRQFSNSRSEMNVSTLELGDSALYLCASSLGTGGYYEQYFGPGTRLTVT.

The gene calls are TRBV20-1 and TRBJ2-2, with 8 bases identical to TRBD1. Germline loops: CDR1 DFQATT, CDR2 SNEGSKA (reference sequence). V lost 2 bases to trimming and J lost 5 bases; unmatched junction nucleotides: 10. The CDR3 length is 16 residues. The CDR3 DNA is TGCAGTGCTAGAAGCGTAGGCAGGGGGCTTACCGGGGAGCTGTTTTTT. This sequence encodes CSARSVGRGLTGELFF.

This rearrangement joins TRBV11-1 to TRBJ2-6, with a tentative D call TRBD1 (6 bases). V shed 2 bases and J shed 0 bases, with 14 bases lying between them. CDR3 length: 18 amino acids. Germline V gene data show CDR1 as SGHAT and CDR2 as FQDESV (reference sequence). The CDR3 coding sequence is TGTGCCAGCAGCTTACTACAGGGAGCCAACTCTGGGGCCAACGTCCTGACTTTC. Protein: CASSLLQGANSGANVLTF.

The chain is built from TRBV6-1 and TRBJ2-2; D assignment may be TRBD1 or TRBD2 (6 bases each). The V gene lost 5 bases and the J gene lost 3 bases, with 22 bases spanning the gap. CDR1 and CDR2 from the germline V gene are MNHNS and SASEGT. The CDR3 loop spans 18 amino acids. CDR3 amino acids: CASSRIRFAEGDTGELFF. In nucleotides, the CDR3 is TGTGCCAGCAGTCGGATAAGGTTTGCGGAGGGGGACACCGGGGAGCTGTTTTTT.

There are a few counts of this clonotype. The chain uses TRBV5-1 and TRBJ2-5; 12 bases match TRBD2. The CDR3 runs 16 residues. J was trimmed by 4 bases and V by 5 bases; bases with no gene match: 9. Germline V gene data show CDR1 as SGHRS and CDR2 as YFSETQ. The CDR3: CASSYFPGLAGETQYF. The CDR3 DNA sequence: TGCGCCAGCAGTTACTTCCCGGGACTAGCGGGAGAGACCCAGTACTTC.

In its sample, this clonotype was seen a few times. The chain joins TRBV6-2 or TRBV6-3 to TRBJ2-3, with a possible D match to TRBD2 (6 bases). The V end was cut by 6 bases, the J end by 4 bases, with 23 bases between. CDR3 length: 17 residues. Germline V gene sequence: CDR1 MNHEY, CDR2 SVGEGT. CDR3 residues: CASREGRWEMRSDTQYF. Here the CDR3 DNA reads TGTGCCAGCAGGGAGGGAAGGTGGGAGATGAGGTCAGATACGCAGTATTTT.

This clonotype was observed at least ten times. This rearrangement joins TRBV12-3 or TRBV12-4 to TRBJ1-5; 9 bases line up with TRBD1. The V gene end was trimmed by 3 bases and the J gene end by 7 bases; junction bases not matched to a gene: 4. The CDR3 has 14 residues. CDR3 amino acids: CASSFRDRAQPQHF. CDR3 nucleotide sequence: TGTGCCAGCAGTTTTCGGGACAGGGCGCAGCCCCAGCATTTT.

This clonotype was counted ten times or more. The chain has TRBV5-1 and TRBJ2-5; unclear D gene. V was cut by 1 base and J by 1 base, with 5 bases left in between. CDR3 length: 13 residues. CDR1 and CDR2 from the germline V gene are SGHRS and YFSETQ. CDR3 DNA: TGCGCCAGCAGCTTGCGGATCCAAGAGACCCAGTACTTC. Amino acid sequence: CASSLRIQETQYF.

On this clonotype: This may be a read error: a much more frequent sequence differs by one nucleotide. The CDR3 DNA reads TGCGCCAGCAGCTTATTACCAGGGGGGGCTGACTACAATGATCAGTTCTTC. It is translated as CASSLLPGGADYNDQFF. This chain connects TRBV5-1 to TRBJ2-1; D may match TRBD1 or TRBD2 (7 bases each). The CDR3 has 17 amino acids. Germline assignment: CDR1 SGHRS and CDR2 YFSETQ.

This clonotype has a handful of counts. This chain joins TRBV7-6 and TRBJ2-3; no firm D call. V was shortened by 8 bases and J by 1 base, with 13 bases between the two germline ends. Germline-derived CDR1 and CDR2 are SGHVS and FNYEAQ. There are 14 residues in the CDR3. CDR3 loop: CASSPSQGTDTQYF. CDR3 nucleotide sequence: TGTGCCAGCTCACCCTCTCAGGGCACAGATACGCAGTATTTT.

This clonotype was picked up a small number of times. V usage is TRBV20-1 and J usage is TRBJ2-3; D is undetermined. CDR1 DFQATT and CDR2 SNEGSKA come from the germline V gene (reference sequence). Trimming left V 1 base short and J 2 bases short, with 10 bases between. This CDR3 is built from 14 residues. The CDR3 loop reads CSARAYSITDTQYF. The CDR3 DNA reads TGCAGTGCTAGAGCTTATTCTATCACAGATACGCAGTATTTT.

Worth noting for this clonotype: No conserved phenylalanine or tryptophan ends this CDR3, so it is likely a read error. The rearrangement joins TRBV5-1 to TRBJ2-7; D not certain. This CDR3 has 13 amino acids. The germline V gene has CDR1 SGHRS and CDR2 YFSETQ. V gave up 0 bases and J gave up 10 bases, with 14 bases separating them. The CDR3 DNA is TGCGCCAGCAGCTTGGGGGCCTTAGAAAACCAGTACTAC. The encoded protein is CASSLGALENQYY.

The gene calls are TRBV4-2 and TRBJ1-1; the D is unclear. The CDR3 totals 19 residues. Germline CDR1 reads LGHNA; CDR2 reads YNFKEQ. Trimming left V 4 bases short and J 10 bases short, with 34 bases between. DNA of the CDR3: TGTGCCAGCAGCCGACGGGTGGCGCCCGGCGCCGGCAAAGAGGACGGAGCTTTCTTT. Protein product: CASSRRVAPGAGKEDGAFF.

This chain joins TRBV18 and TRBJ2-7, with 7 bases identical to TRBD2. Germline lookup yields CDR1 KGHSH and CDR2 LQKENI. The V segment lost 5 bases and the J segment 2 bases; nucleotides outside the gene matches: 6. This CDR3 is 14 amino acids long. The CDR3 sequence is CASSAGTKTYEQYF. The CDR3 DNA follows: TGTGCCAGCTCAGCCGGGACTAAGACCTACGAGCAGTACTTC.

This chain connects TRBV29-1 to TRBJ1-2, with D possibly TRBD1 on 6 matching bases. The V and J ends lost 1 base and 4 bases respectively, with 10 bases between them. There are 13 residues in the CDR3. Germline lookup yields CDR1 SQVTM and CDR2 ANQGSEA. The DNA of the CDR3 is TGCAGCGTTGAAGGAACAGGGTTCTATGGCTACACCTTC. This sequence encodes CSVEGTGFYGYTF.